This TCR beta chain was recorded in a study of cytomegalovirus exposure and HLA in healthy donors. The germline gives CDR1 SGHDT, CDR2 YYEEEE. This CDR3 is built from 15 residues. J was trimmed by 0 bases and V by 2 bases; bases with no gene match: 4. This PCR relied on a set of 60 Vbeta primers and 13 Jbeta primers. Clones were sequenced by immunoSEQ multiplex PCR, and TCRdb holds only the in-frame ones, with some missing. In the table there are approximately 150,000 clones, 80% of which are singletons. Sequencing used PBMCs. The gene calls are TRBV5-6 and TRBJ1-1, with TRBD1 matching over 7 bases. The source of this sequence is a woman aged 40 to 50 in good health and CMV-seronegative. In nucleotides, the CDR3 is TGTGCCAGCAGCTTAGGACAGGTCATGAACACTGAAGCTTTCTTT. Translation gives CASSLGQVMNTEAFF.